This T cell receptor beta chain was captured in a study of cytomegalovirus exposure and HLA in healthy donors (dated by TCRdb to 2016 to 2017). About the investigation overall: An earlier analysis of approximately 640 of the donors reported about 290 Gb of sequence data and some 120 million unique TCR beta sequences from about 179 million T cells. An early release that covered fewer than 750 HLA-typed donors contained approximately 300 gigabases of sequencing data and tens of millions of unique TCR sequences. Among the roughly 400 genotyped donors, around 81% belonged to the genetic ancestry cluster associated with self-reported Caucasian donors. The study aimed to test whether signatures of past pathogen exposure could be identified by cataloging public T cell receptors. The study used immunosequencing to profile the T cell repertoires of some 600 subjects and linked those repertoires to cytomegalovirus serostatus. Besides the first cohort of 666 subjects, a separate validation cohort made up of 120 different subjects was used. The study combined high-throughput TCR immunosequencing, statistical association of individual TCRs with disease status, and machine learning to predict cytomegalovirus infection status. A later analysis re-analyzed previously published TCR beta repertoires from 650 to 800 donors and added high-resolution HLA genotyping to study TCR occurrence patterns. Rather than using new phenotypic data, the later analysis identified candidate immune exposures from TCR beta sequences and from how often those sequences occurred across donors. An earlier analysis of fewer than 700 of the donors applied high-throughput TCR beta sequencing to assess whether each TCR beta V gene segment acted as functional or pseudogenic. Donor age, sex, ethnicity and CMV serostatus were collected together with the repertoire data. In a later genetic analysis, genome-wide SNP genotypes for about 55% of the roughly 700 donors were used, and that subset was treated as a discovery cohort. All discovery cohort repertoires had been generated on a single sequencing platform. HLA typing covered class I and class II loci at four-digit resolution. Typing coverage varied by locus: roughly 629-640 donors for A, B, C, DRB1 and DQB1; approximately 500 for DQA1; approximately 570 for DPA1; about 450 for DPB1. Four or five DR-DQ haplotypes were treated as single units for association and clustering because of strong linkage in the cohort. Across 300 to 400 genotyped donors of the cohort, an average of 235,054 unique TCR beta nucleotide sequences per donor were sequenced, and approximately 19% of those sequences were non-productive. Overall results and qualifications from the work: In a later analysis, the rate of TCR association differed among HLA loci, with DRB1 alleles having the most associated TCRs and HLA-C alleles having the fewest. The cohort was sequenced for TCR beta chains only, and without alpha or paired-chain data the features that could be detected were limited. The presence/absence analyses assumed that sequencing depth was roughly uniform across donors, and that assumption may not be true. The classifier was reported to diagnose cytomegalovirus status with high specificity and sensitivity in both the original cohort and the validation cohort. Linkage disequilibrium might explain the correlated functional status among segregating V segments, but an unknown experimental factor could not be excluded. A later genetic analysis reported fewer N-insertions in productive TCRs among donors in an Asian-associated ancestry cluster than the approximately 700-donor mean. A later analysis associated about 16,000 TCR beta sequences with specific HLA alleles at a false discovery rate of 0.05. A total of 164 TCR beta chains were listed by the study as associated with cytomegalovirus. Because the 87-base-pair reads could not distinguish some IMGT-functional V segments, including TRBV6-2 and TRBV6-3, those segments were excluded. When HLA alleles, especially DR and DQ, strongly co-occurred, TCR associations were difficult to assign to individual alleles. In a later analysis, HLA-associated TCR beta chains showed more clonal expansion and lower generation probabilities than non-associated chains that were equally common. According to a later analysis, parvovirus B19, influenza, CMV and Epstein-Barr virus appeared linked to several top co-occurrence clusters. According to a later analysis, most CMV-associated TCR beta chains appeared to be HLA-restricted, and the HLA associations seemed to be driven largely by CMV exposure. Because some donors lacked HLA typing at each locus, the association tests relied only on the typed subset. A cluster of highly shared sequence variants was judged likely to represent a technical artifact of the sequencing pipeline. The authors suggested that the approach could potentially be extended to other disease states and immunological phenotypes. Most TCR sequences were observed very rarely across donors, whereas some public TCRs were present in many individuals. In vitro tests confirmed that three of the cytomegalovirus-associated TCR beta chains recognize cytomegalovirus antigens. In an earlier analysis of some 540 of the donors, most TCR beta V segments appeared in productive rearrangements about 87% or about 30% of the time, broadly matching IMGT annotations. The earlier analysis of almost 600 of the donors excluded around 17 rarely observed V segments, including chromosome 9 orphons, because counts were too low. For the cohort, immune exposure information was limited to CMV serostatus. A further reported finding was that TCR beta sequences accurately predicted the HLA-A and HLA-B alleles for most subjects in the first cohort. An association between a missense DCLRE1C variant and V-gene and J-gene trimming of TCR beta chains was found in a later genetic analysis and replicated in an independent cohort.

Turning to this clone: Its binding antigen is unknown.

Libraries were built with the immunoSEQ multiplex PCR assay. The multiplex PCR relied on a mix of 60 forward primers for TCR Vbeta segments and 13 reverse primers for TCR Jbeta segments. Amplification of the CDR3 region of rearranged TCR beta genes was performed with a multiplex PCR assay on genomic DNA. The Illumina HiSeq System was used to sequence the amplified TCR beta libraries as 87-base-pair reads. Per the source publication's procedure: A later analysis tallied 80 million to 95 million unique TCR beta chains across the 666 repertoires, and around 10 million of those chains were shared by two or more donors. To remove PCR and sequencing errors, raw reads were error-corrected and collapsed into unique sequences using a nearest-neighbor algorithm that merged closely related sequences. To assign V, D and J gene segments, CDR3 sequences were aligned to IMGT reference sequences. For a sequence to be retained, a match of at least six nucleotides was required to both a V gene segment and a J gene segment. A rearrangement counted as productive if the CDR3 had no stop codons and remained in frame with V and J, and every other rearrangement counted as non-productive. CDR3 was defined by IMGT convention, running from the second conserved V-encoded cysteine to the conserved J-encoded phenylalanine. The earlier analysis of 587 of the donors excluded sequences that lacked an unambiguous match to a single V gene segment. In an earlier analysis of approximately 590 of the donors, a V segment was called functional when productive rearrangements were above 56.7%, and segregating when the standard deviation between donors exceeded 5%. To diagnose cytomegalovirus status from the catalog of TCR beta chain sequences, a statistical classification framework was built. In a later analysis, TCR nucleotide sequences were compared against IMGT/GENE-DB human TR gene sequences so that V and J genes could be assigned. The TCRdist pipeline was used in a later analysis to assign CDR3 sequences and most-parsimonious VDJ recombination scenarios. In a later analysis, every TCR beta chain was defined by the combination of its CDR3 amino acid sequence and its V-gene family, and reads without a unique V-gene family were dropped. In a later analysis, around 600 highly shared, low-generation-probability nucleotide sequences were removed to address suspected cross-contamination and a sequencing artifact. A later analysis calculated a clonal expansion index for each public chain from normalized within-repertoire ranks of inferred template counts. In a later analysis, generation probabilities were computed using a VDJ recombination model fitted to out-of-frame rearrangements, and the results were checked against IGoR. Hypergeometric tests were used in a later analysis to score TCR-TCR, TCR-HLA and TCR-CMV co-occurrence, with a repertoire-size bias correction applied to the TCR pairs. In a later analysis, false discovery rates were estimated by permuting HLA or CMV assignments 20 times. In a later analysis, co-occurring TCRs were grouped with DBSCAN, and TCRdist sequence similarity was added when clustering was performed within HLA-allele-positive subsets. Co-occurrence clustering excluded repertoires with fewer than 30,000 or more than 120,000 public chains, plus five with anomalous nucleotide sharing. This is the immuneACCESS table as TCRdb keeps it, with only in-frame sequences that have V and J called. A part of the clones is gone; compared with another copy, unresolved V genes explain less than half, and the rest is unexplained. V, J and clone size are those of that table, while D and trimming were read from the DNA. The sample's table covers some 51,000 clones. Under 10% of the sample rests with the top ten.

The cohort was made up of approximately 670 healthy bone marrow donors. At the time of sampling, all cohort members were nominally healthy, though unrecorded immune exposures were likely present. The donor was CMV seropositive and was included in the group of 270 or so seropositive cohort members. A peripheral blood sample was collected from each donor, and TCR beta sequencing was performed on peripheral blood mononuclear cells. The Qiagen DNeasy Blood Extraction Kit was used to extract genomic DNA from the blood cell samples. The CDR3, cysteine through phenylalanine, is 15 amino acids long. Left in the record is the CDR3 DNA by itself, 45 bases read in frame from the first base. The germline V and J ends show losses of 1 base and 6 bases respectively, and no gene match explains 5 bases of the junction. From a lookup of the germline V gene (reference sequence), CDR1 and CDR2 are LNHNV and YYDKDF.

The sequence joins TRBV15 to TRBJ1-2, and TRBD1 aligns with 10 junction nucleotides. The clonotype originates from a man aged 50 or older in good health and CMV-seropositive. Sequencing was done on a sample of PBMCs. In nucleotides, the sequence is TGTGCCACCAGCAGAGGGACAGGGGGGATTAATGGCTACACCTTC. This is translated as CATSRGTGGINGYTF.